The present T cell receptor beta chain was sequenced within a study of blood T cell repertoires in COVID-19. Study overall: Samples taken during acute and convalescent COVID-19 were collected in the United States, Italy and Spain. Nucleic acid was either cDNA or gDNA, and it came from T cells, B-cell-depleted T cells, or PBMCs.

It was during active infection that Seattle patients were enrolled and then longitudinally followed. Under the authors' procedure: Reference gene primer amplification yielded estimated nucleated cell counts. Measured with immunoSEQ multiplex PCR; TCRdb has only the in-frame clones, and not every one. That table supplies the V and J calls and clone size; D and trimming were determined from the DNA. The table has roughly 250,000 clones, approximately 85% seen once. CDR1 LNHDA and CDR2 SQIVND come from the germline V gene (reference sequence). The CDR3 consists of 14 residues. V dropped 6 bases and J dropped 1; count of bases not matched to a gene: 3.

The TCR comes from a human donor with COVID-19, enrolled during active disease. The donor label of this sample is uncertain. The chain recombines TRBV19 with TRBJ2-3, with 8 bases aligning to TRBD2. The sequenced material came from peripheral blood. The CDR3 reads CASSPSGRTDTQYF. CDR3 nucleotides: TGTGCCAGTAGCCCTAGCGGGCGCACAGATACGCAGTATTTT.